These T cell receptor beta chains were read from a single sample in a study of technical replicates of blood from a handful of donors. Sequenced by immunoSEQ multiplex PCR; TCRdb stores in-frame clones only, minus some. This sample has approximately 52,000 clones, with 92% found just once. Sequencing used PBMCs. Source of these receptors: a human donor in good health. Some clones in this sample may be carry-over from other donors' samples. Both conserved end residues are part of each CDR3. The order of the fields is V gene, D gene, CDR3 length, J gene, clone size, CDR3 protein, CDR3 DNA. D genes are given only for firm matches. The size of a clone is reported for some rows only, either as once, few or many, or as a class for expanded clones.

>TRBV5-6|.|13|TRBJ2-5|.
CASSLTEGETQYF
TGTGCCAGCAGCCTTACAGAGGGAGAGACCCAGTACTTC
>TRBV27|.|14|TRBJ2-7|.
CASSSGLFSYEQYF
TGTGCCAGCAGTTCCGGACTCTTTTCCTACGAGCAGTACTTC
>TRBV10-3|.|13|TRBJ2-1|.
CAAAYSTGAEQFF
TGTGCCGCGGCATATTCTACGGGAGCTGAGCAGTTCTTC
>TRBV30|.|15|TRBJ2-3|once
CAWSGERPYTDTQYF
TGTGCCTGGAGTGGGGAGCGGCCTTACACAGATACGCAGTATTTT
>TRBV6-1|TRBD2|14|TRBJ2-5|.
CASSEGLAVETQYF
TGTGCCAGCAGTGAGGGACTAGCAGTGGAGACCCAGTACTTC
>TRBV7-2|TRBD2|14|TRBJ2-7|.
CASTRLASSYEQYF
TGTGCCAGCACAAGACTAGCATCCTCCTACGAGCAGTACTTC
>TRBV5-1|TRBD1|14|TRBJ1-4|.
CASSSGTGAEKLFF
TGCGCCAGCAGCTCGGGGACAGGGGCGGAAAAACTGTTTTTT
>TRBV5-1|TRBD1|15|TRBJ2-7|.
CASSLGGTGANEQYF
TGCGCCAGCAGTTTGGGGGGGACAGGGGCCAACGAGCAGTACTTC
>TRBV28|TRBD2|17|TRBJ2-7|once
CASSPGTSGSIYYEQYF
TGTGCCAGCAGTCCCGGGACTAGCGGGAGCATATATTACGAGCAGTACTTC
>TRBV18|TRBD2|14|TRBJ2-7|.
CASSLAGGPYEQYF
TGTGCCAGCTCGCTAGCGGGAGGGCCCTACGAGCAGTACTTC
>TRBV10-1|.|14|TRBJ2-4|.
CASKNDQAKNIQYF
TGCGCCAGCAAAAATGATCAGGCCAAAAACATTCAGTACTTC
>TRBV19|.|14|TRBJ1-1|.
CASSKQAGATEAFF
TGTGCCAGTAGCAAACAAGCGGGGGCTACTGAAGCTTTCTTT
>TRBV7-2|TRBD2|16|TRBJ2-1|.
CASSLKGLAAYNEQFF
TGTGCCAGCAGCTTAAAGGGGCTAGCGGCCTACAATGAGCAGTTCTTC
>TRBV25-1|TRBD1|14|TRBJ1-2|.
CASSESGRGDGYTF
TGTGCCAGCAGTGAAAGCGGCAGGGGGGATGGCTACACCTTC
>TRBV15|.|17|TRBJ2-6|.
CATSRDPLRGGANVLTF
TGTGCCACCAGCAGAGATCCCCTACGGGGTGGGGCCAACGTCCTGACTTTC
>TRBV4-2|.|15|TRBJ2-5|.
CASSQVFGVQETQYF
TGTGCCAGCAGCCAAGTTTTCGGAGTCCAAGAGACCCAGTACTTC
>TRBV6-5|TRBD1|14|TRBJ1-1|once
CASSGQGARTEAFF
TGTGCCAGCAGTGGACAGGGGGCGAGGACTGAAGCTTTCTTT
>TRBV19|.|17|TRBJ1-1|.
CASSSQALVGAVDEAFF
TGTGCCAGTAGTAGCCAGGCCCTTGTGGGGGCCGTTGATGAAGCTTTCTTT
>TRBV5-5|.|16|TRBJ1-5|.
CASSLLLTDSYQPQHF
TGTGCCAGCAGCTTGCTGTTAACAGATAGTTATCAGCCCCAGCATTTT
>TRBV9|TRBD2|18|TRBJ2-1|.
CASSVAFWTSGGRNEQFF
TGTGCCAGCAGCGTAGCTTTTTGGACTAGCGGGGGCCGCAATGAGCAGTTCTTC
>TRBV7-8|TRBD2|15|TRBJ2-7|.
CASSLGLAGAYEQYF
TGTGCCAGCAGCTTAGGACTAGCGGGAGCCTACGAGCAGTACTTC
>TRBV19|.|15|TRBJ2-3|.
CASSADIGATDTQYF
TGTGCCAGTAGTGCGGATATTGGGGCCACAGATACGCAGTATTTT